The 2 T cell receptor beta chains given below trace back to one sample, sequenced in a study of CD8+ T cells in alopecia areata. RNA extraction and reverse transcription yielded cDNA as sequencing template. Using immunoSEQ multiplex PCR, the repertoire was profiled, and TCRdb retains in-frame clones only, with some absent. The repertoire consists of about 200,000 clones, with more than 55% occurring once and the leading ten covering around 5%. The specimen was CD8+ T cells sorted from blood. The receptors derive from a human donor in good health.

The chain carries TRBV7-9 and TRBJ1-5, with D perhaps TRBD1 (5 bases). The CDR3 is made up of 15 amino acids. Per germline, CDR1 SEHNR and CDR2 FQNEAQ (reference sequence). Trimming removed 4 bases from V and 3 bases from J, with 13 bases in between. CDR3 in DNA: TGTGCCAGCAGCTCGGACCCAGGGCTCAATCAGCCCCAGCATTTT. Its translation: CASSSDPGLNQPQHF.

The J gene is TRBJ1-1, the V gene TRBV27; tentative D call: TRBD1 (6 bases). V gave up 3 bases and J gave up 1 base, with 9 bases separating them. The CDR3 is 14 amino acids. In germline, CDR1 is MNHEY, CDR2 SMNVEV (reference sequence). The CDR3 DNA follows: TGTGCCAGCAGTTTGGACAGCGGGAACACTGAAGCTTTCTTT. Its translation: CASSLDSGNTEAFF.